This TCR beta chain was profiled in a study of OX40 agonist ivuxolimab in advanced cancers. Study summary: While on treatment, patients had intravenous ivuxolimab at 0.01 to 10 mg/kg every 2 weeks.

This clone was recorded many times. Its antigen is currently unknown. The data were produced by immunoSEQ multiplex PCR, yet TCRdb's version contains in-frame clones alone and is incomplete. Among about 83,000 clones listed, approximately 84% were seen once. Between the trimmed V and J ends, which lost 1 base and 4 bases, there was a span of 14 bases. Germline CDR1 reads MGHDK; CDR2 reads SYGVNS. The CDR3 contains 15 residues. Findings and limits, study-wide: Near-lowest levels of clonal expansion characterized partial responders at 0.1-3.0 mg/kg.

The starting material was CD4+ or CD8+ T cells sorted from blood, obtained in a trial of the OX40 agonist ivuxolimab. This receptor was taken from an adult with an advanced solid tumor such as melanoma, head and neck, liver or kidney cancer. The gene calls are TRBV25-1 and TRBJ2-7; a possible D gene is TRBD1 (5 bases). The CDR3 sequence is CASSEWGAGKYEQYF. The CDR3 DNA reads TGTGCCAGCAGTGAATGGGGTGCAGGGAAATACGAGCAGTACTTC.